Reported below is one TCR beta chain. Its specificity is not known. The assay was immunoSEQ multiplex PCR, and TCRdb's table has in-frame clones only and misses some. The data contain 65,000 to 90,000 clones, about 91% of them singletons. The sample belongs to a study of T cell responses to AZD1222 COVID-19 vaccine. Findings and limits, study-wide: Repertoire samples came only from after the peak T cell response.

Trimming at V came to 3 bases and at J to 12 bases, leaving 14 bases not matched to a gene. Germline assignment: CDR1 LGHNA and CDR2 YNFKEQ. The length of the CDR3 is 15 residues. The genes are TRBV4-2 and TRBJ2-1; 7 bases agree with TRBD2. The sequences come from peripheral blood, collected 28 days after the second AZD1222 dose. This TCR was sampled from an adult who received the AZD1222 COVID-19 vaccine. The chain's CDR3 is CASSQGGTEPPGQFF. As DNA, the CDR3 is TGTGCCAGCAGCCAGGGGGGGACGGAGCCTCCAGGGCAGTTCTTC.